Shown below are 21 T cell receptor beta chains from a single sample sequenced in a study of T cells after posttransplantation cyclophosphamide listed by TCRdb under 2016. The protocol used for the library was the immunoSEQ multiplex PCR assay. The source is immuneACCESS, and TCRdb retained only in-frame sequences with V and J called. Part of the clones is not carried over; for the studies checked, unresolved V genes explain less than half of this, and the remainder is unexplained. This sample comprises approximately 11,000 clones, 75% to 95% of them detected only once. The ten top clones hold roughly 4% of the sample. This specimen's treatment or condition label, interpreted: high-dose cyclophosphamide on days +3 and +4 as single-agent GVHD prophylaxis. Patients in the PTCy group got busulfan and fludarabine conditioning, a marrow graft from a related or unrelated donor, and cyclophosphamide on days +3 and +4.

The source was PBMCs, collected after allogeneic stem cell transplant with posttransplant cyclophosphamide. Receptors originate from a female patient younger than 45 who received an allogeneic stem cell transplant from an unrelated donor, was CMV-positive, and had no GVHD. After a transplant, certain T cells may trace back to the graft donor.

The chain recombines TRBV19 with TRBJ2-5; 8 bases are a match to TRBD1. Losses at the gene ends were 5 bases for V and 4 bases for J; bases not matched to a gene: 6. The CDR3 length is 14 residues. Germline loops: CDR1 LNHDA, CDR2 SQIVND (reference sequence). In DNA form, the CDR3 reads TGTGCCAGTAGTCTGCGGACAGGGCGAGAGACCCAGTACTTC. As protein: CASSLRTGRETQYF.

V is TRBV11-2 and J is TRBJ2-1; 7 bases agree with TRBD2. This CDR3 has 17 amino acids. Germline V gene lookup returns CDR1 SGHAT and CDR2 FQNNGV. The V gene end was trimmed by 1 base and the J gene end by 5 bases; junction bases not matched to a gene: 11. CDR3 protein: CASSLGGFWREHNEQFF. DNA of the CDR3: TGTGCCAGCAGCTTAGGGGGTTTTTGGCGGGAGCACAATGAGCAGTTCTTC.

The chain is built from TRBV19 and TRBJ1-1; D gene uncertain. Germline loops: CDR1 LNHDA, CDR2 SQIVND (reference sequence). Trimming stripped 3 bases from V and 3 bases from J, with 8 bases between. The CDR3 has 13 residues. Here the CDR3 reads CASSMRVDTEAFF. The CDR3 bases are TGTGCCAGTAGTATGCGGGTAGACACTGAAGCTTTCTTT.

The chain recombines TRBV27 with TRBJ2-5; D is undetermined. The DNA end is more similar to TRBJ2-7, so the J call may be wrong. This CDR3 region has 15 residues. The germline CDR1 and CDR2 sequences are MNHEY and SMNVEV (reference sequence). The CDR3 DNA follows: TGTGCCAGCAGTTTAAAACCCCACAGAGCCTACGAGCAGTACTTC. This translates into CASSLKPHRAYEQYF.

V is TRBV4-1 and J is TRBJ2-1, with D possibly TRBD2 on 6 matching bases. Germline-derived CDR1 and CDR2 are MGHRA and YSYEKL. The ends were cut back, 1 base at V and 5 bases at J, with 12 bases in the middle. CDR3 length equals 15 residues. CDR3 amino acids: CASSQGRTTHNEQFF. CDR3 nucleotide sequence: TGCGCCAGCAGCCAAGGTAGGACTACCCACAATGAGCAGTTCTTC.

The chain combines TRBV4-1 with TRBJ2-3; TRBD2 aligns across 11 bases. The CDR3 sequence is 18 residues long. V lost 3 bases, J lost 0 bases, and 8 bases stayed unmatched. Germline V gene lookup returns CDR1 MGHRA and CDR2 YSYEKL. CDR3 nucleotides: TGCGCCAGCAGCCAGTGGCTAGCGGGAGGATCTAGCACAGATACGCAGTATTTT. It encodes CASSQWLAGGSSTDTQYF.

The V gene is TRBV19, the J gene TRBJ2-3; D is possibly TRBD1 (5 bases). This CDR3 comprises 16 residues. CDR1 LNHDA and CDR2 SQIVND come from the germline V gene (reference sequence). Trimming shortened V by 1 base and J by 5 bases, and 16 bases separated the two germline ends. CDR3 region: CASSIGSQGSLDTQYF. Written as DNA, the CDR3 is TGTGCCAGTAGTATAGGGTCGCAGGGTAGTCTAGATACGCAGTATTTT.

The V call is TRBV18, the J call TRBJ1-4, with TRBD1 matching over 7 bases. Germline V gene sequence: CDR1 KGHSH, CDR2 LQKENI. The CDR3 has 15 residues. The V segment lost 3 bases and the J segment 6 bases; nucleotides outside the gene matches: 7. DNA of the CDR3: TGTGCCAGCTCACCCGGGCGGACAGGAGATGAAAAACTGTTTTTT. As protein: CASSPGRTGDEKLFF.

This chain joins TRBV5-1 and TRBJ1-4; 7 bases line up with TRBD1. This CDR3 comprises 18 residues. Germline CDR1 reads SGHRS; CDR2 reads YFSETQ. The trim removed 0 bases at V and 8 bases at J, leaving 16 bases unmatched. The CDR3 is CASSLAPGQTTQGEKLFF. CDR3 in DNA: TGCGCCAGCAGCTTGGCCCCGGGACAGACTACCCAAGGAGAAAAACTGTTTTTT.

The V and J genes are TRBV30 and TRBJ2-5; a weak D match, TRBD2 (6 bases). Germline CDR1 is GTSNPN and CDR2 is SVGIG (reference sequence). The CDR3 length is 14 residues. V shed 0 bases and J shed 3 bases, with 11 bases lying between them. This chain's CDR3 is CAWSVPEREETQYF. For the CDR3, the DNA is TGTGCCTGGAGTGTACCCGAGCGGGAAGAGACCCAGTACTTC.

The chain links TRBV5-1 to TRBJ2-6; no clear D gene. Germline CDR1 SGHRS, CDR2 YFSETQ. Trimming removed 0 bases at V and 4 bases at J, with 17 bases between. The CDR3 is 18 residues long. CDR3 nucleotides: TGCGCCAGCAGCTTGGCTCAGGCTGTCACCACCGGGGCCAACGTCCTGACTTTC. Encoded protein: CASSLAQAVTTGANVLTF. The variable domain in full, with the rest retrieved from reference TRBV5-1 and TRBJ2-6, is KAGVTQTPRYLIKTRGQQVTLSCSPISGHRSVSWYQQTPGQGLQFLFEYFSETQRNKGNFPGRFSGRQFSNSRSEMNVSTLELGDSALYLCASSLAQAVTTGANVLTFGAGSRLTVL.

The rearrangement links TRBV10-3 to TRBJ1-5; D remains ambiguous. The CDR3 has 12 amino acids. The V gene's germline CDR1 is ENHRY and CDR2 SYGVKD. Trimming left V 4 bases short and J 4 bases short, with 5 bases between. In nucleotides, the CDR3 is TGTGCCATCAGTGTCGGTAATCAGCCCCAGCATTTT. Residues: CAISVGNQPQHF.

This clone was recorded once. The chain employs TRBV5-1 and TRBJ2-3; no clear D. V lost 0 bases, J lost 0 bases, and 8 bases lay in between. CDR1 and CDR2 (germline): SGHRS, YFSETQ. This CDR3 contains 15 residues. The CDR3 nucleotides are TGCGCCAGCAGCTTGGCGCCAGTAAGCACAGATACGCAGTATTTT. It specifies CASSLAPVSTDTQYF. The full variable domain, its missing parts supplied by reference TRBV5-1 and TRBJ2-3, is KAGVTQTPRYLIKTRGQQVTLSCSPISGHRSVSWYQQTPGQGLQFLFEYFSETQRNKGNFPGRFSGRQFSNSRSEMNVSTLELGDSALYLCASSLAPVSTDTQYFGPGTRLTVL.

This chain links TRBV27 with TRBJ1-6; TRBD1 matches 7 bases. Germline-derived CDR1 and CDR2 are MNHEY and SMNVEV (reference sequence). The CDR3 sequence is 14 residues long. V gave up 0 bases and J gave up 7 bases; unmatched junction bases: 0. The CDR3 sequence is CASSLSGQNSPLHF. CDR3 in DNA: TGTGCCAGCAGTTTATCGGGACAGAATTCACCCCTCCACTTT.

The genes are TRBV6-1 and TRBJ2-5; 8 nucleotides line up with TRBD1. CDR1 and CDR2 from the germline V gene are MNHNS and SASEGT. V lost 4 bases to trimming and J lost 5 bases; unmatched junction nucleotides: 6. The CDR3 covers 14 residues. The chain's CDR3 is CASSAWTGRETQYF. CDR3 nucleotide sequence: TGTGCCAGCAGTGCCTGGACAGGGAGGGAGACCCAGTACTTC.

This chain connects TRBV27 to TRBJ1-5; weak D call: TRBD1 (6 bases). V was shortened by 5 bases and J by 3 bases, with 11 bases between the two germline ends. Germline CDR1 is MNHEY and CDR2 is SMNVEV (reference sequence). This CDR3 is built from 14 residues. CDR3 loop: CASSKTGVNQPQHF. The DNA of the CDR3 is TGTGCCAGCAGTAAGACAGGAGTCAATCAGCCCCAGCATTTT.

CDR3 DNA sequence: TGTGCCAGCAGCTTAGGGCTCGGACTAGCGGGGGCAGCAGATACGCAGTATTTT. Translating gives CASSLGLGLAGAADTQYF. The gene calls are TRBV7-2 and TRBJ2-3; 13 positions match TRBD2. The ends lost 1 base at V and 4 bases at J; junction bases unmatched: 8. CDR1 and CDR2 from the germline V gene are SGHTA and FQGNSA. The CDR3 has 18 amino acids.

In the case of this clone: An end of the junction differs from the germline gene, which may be a read error. This sequence joins TRBV7-9 and TRBJ2-2; no clear D gene. CDR3 length: 13 amino acids. The germline gives CDR1 SEHNR, CDR2 FQNEAQ (reference sequence). CDR3 loop: CASGFQVAGELFF. The CDR3 DNA is TGTGCCAGCGGCTTTCAGGTCGCCGGGGAGCTGTTTTTT.

This chain connects TRBV27 to TRBJ2-3, with D perhaps matching TRBD2 (5 bases). Trimming cost V 1 base and J 3 bases, with 11 bases left between them. Per the germline V gene, CDR1 is MNHEY and CDR2 is SMNVEV (reference sequence). The CDR3 has 15 amino acids. CDR3 DNA sequence: TGTGCCAGCAGTTTATTTGCGGGCGGGACAGATACGCAGTATTTT. It yields the protein CASSLFAGGTDTQYF.

This sequence joins TRBV27 and TRBJ1-1; D possibly corresponds to TRBD1 (5 bases). Per the germline V gene, CDR1 is MNHEY and CDR2 is SMNVEV (reference sequence). V was clipped by 4 bases and J by 4 bases, with 19 bases between them. The CDR3 contains 16 residues. The CDR3 protein is CASSSPLRYRITEAFF. CDR3 nucleotides: TGTGCCAGCAGTTCACCACTGCGTTACAGGATCACTGAAGCTTTCTTT.

CDR3 protein: CASSQDRINYGYTF. The CDR3 region has the DNA TGTGCCAGCAGCCAGGACAGAATTAACTATGGCTACACCTTC. This chain links TRBV14 with TRBJ1-2, with a tentative D call TRBD1 (6 bases). From germline, CDR1 is SGHDN and CDR2 FVKESK. The V gene lost 3 bases and the J gene lost 1 base, with 9 bases spanning the gap. The CDR3 consists of 14 residues.